This entry is about one TCR beta chain. Its specificity is unknown. The data stem from a study of PD-L1 blockade in urothelial cancer. Background on the study: Samples came from 3 weeks, at the second dose, and 6 weeks into treatment. The median T cell count in blood samples was more than 110,000. Study results and limitations: When measured at 3 weeks, tumor-associated blood clones expanded more in durable-benefit patients.

Time point: pretreatment peripheral blood. Pretreatment and on-treatment blood mononuclear cell samples were taken, totaling between 1 and 8 time points per patient. The method was immunoSEQ multiplex PCR; TCRdb's version includes in-frame clones alone and lacks a portion of them. The sample has approximately 94,000 clones; more than 75% are singletons. Germline lookup yields CDR1 SGDLS and CDR2 YYNGEE. The CDR3 contains 16 residues. Trimming cost V 3 bases and J 0 bases; bases outside gene matches: 6. This specimen consisted of PBMCs, obtained around atezolizumab (anti-PD-L1) treatment. V and J are TRBV9 and TRBJ1-3; 7 positions match TRBD1. This clonotype originated in a man in his sixties with urothelial cancer. This CDR3 reads CASSGGQSRSGNTIYF. The CDR3 nucleotides read TGTGCCAGCAGCGGGGGACAGAGCCGCTCTGGAAACACCATATATTTT.